This TCR beta chain was sequenced during a study of T cell responses to AZD1222 COVID-19 vaccine. Repertoires were generated with immunoSEQ multiplex PCR, while TCRdb's copy carries only in-frame clones and drops some. The sample consists of approximately 170,000 clones, about 92% of them appearing once. This clonotype was sampled from an adult who received the AZD1222 COVID-19 vaccine. Sequencing was performed on peripheral blood, taken 28 days after the second AZD1222 dose.

CDR3 sequence (DNA): TGTGCCAGCATGGGGGGCTCGGGGAAGCCCCAGCATTTT. Encoded protein: CASMGGSGKPQHF. The chain recombines TRBV28 with TRBJ1-5; the D gene is possibly TRBD1 (6 bases). Trimming removed 7 bases from V and 8 bases from J, with 15 bases in between. The CDR3 loop spans 13 amino acids. In germline, CDR1 is MDHEN, CDR2 SYDVKM.